This TCR beta chain originates from a study of blood T cell repertoires in COVID-19 (TCRdb year 2020). With respect to the entire study: Collaborator samples came from the United States, Italy and Spain and covered acute and convalescent phases of COVID-19. Samples came from the ongoing ImmuneRACE study (first 160 participants) plus 1,254 subjects from 6 global collaborators. A de-identified subject ID, COVID-19 status, age in years and sex were almost always included in the sample metadata. Subjects who had been exposed to COVID-19, were actively infected with it, or had recovered from it provided the deeply sampled blood TCRbeta repertoires that made up the dataset. The repertoires were released in a freely available public database meant as a resource for research on the immune response to SARS-CoV-2. The prospective study material was composed of cDNA or gDNA derived from T cells, B-cell-depleted T cells, or PBMCs. HLA class I and class II types, where available, came from metadata supplied by the sample provider rather than from assay-based typing.

Each collaborating institution followed its own protocols to collect whole blood in K2EDTA tubes. For TCRbeta analysis, collaborators shipped samples in one of three forms: frozen whole blood, isolated PBMCs, or DNA extracted from either of those sample types. A remark on this clone: Its cognate antigen has yet to be identified. No base-level quality is on record; no much larger clone is a single base apart.

The germline V gene sets CDR1 to MNHEY and CDR2 to SVGAGI. Reading from cysteine to phenylalanine, the CDR3 counts 15 amino acids. The read is trimmed to its CDR3 DNA, 45 bases read in frame from base 1. Trimming takes 2 bases off V and 6 bases off J; junction bases not matched to a gene: 6. On the study overall, not on this receptor specifically: The quantity of clinical and demographic metadata differed by source and by participant and was supplied without curation.

The immunoSEQ Assay, a bias-controlled multiplex PCR, was used to amplify TCRbeta CDR3 regions from genomic DNA. Processing in the source paper ran as follows. Nucleated cell counts per sample were estimated from amplification of reference gene primers within the assay. Sequence reads were collapsed and filtered to measure the absolute abundance of every unique TCRbeta CDR3 rearrangement. For each sample, productive Simpson clonality was calculated as the square root of Simpson's diversity index over productive rearrangements. Entries here come from immuneACCESS through TCRdb and include only in-frame sequences with V and J called. Some clones fail to appear in such tables; in the studies checked, an unresolved V gene covers under half of the shortfall, and the cause of the remainder is unknown. V and J calls and clone size come straight from that table; D and trimming were deduced from the DNA. Across this sample there are more than 55,000 clones, with around 70% seen only once. The top ten constitute approximately 14% of the sample.

The chain employs TRBV6-5 and TRBJ1-2; 10 bases in the junction line up with TRBD1. This TCR came from a woman aged 70-85 years with acute or convalescent COVID-19. Sequenced sample: peripheral blood. The nucleotides are TGTGCCAGCAGTTACCTTGGACAGGGGGTACATGGCTACACCTTC. Its amino acids are CASSYLGQGVHGYTF.